The 30 T cell receptor beta chains below come from one sample, sequenced in a study of blood T cells in healthy people across ages. Using a J-beta primer mix together with a sample-barcoded 5' primer, a second PCR was run for roughly 6 to 11 cycles. TCRdb reprocessed the 5' RACE reads with MiXCR, giving one entry per CDR3 protein. The data show hundreds of thousands of distinct CDR3 sequences, 29% seen once. Specimen: blood. These receptor sequences come from a woman of 80 years or more in good health.

In its sample, this clonotype was seen a few times. A clone one base away is much larger, so this may be a read error. The chain employs TRBV20-1 and TRBJ2-3; 8 positions agree with TRBD2. Looked up from germline, CDR1 is DFQATT and CDR2 is SNEGSKA (reference sequence). V was pared by 1 base and J by 1 base, with 4 bases of the junction left unmatched. This CDR3 region has 15 residues. The DNA for the CDR3 is TGCAGTGCTAGAGCAGCGGGGGCGCGCACAGATACGCAGTATTTT. Translating it yields CSARAAGARTDTQYF.

There are many counts of this clonotype. This chain joins TRBV27 and TRBJ2-7; D not resolved. Germline CDR1 and CDR2: MNHEY and SMNVEV (reference sequence). The CDR3 extends over 11 amino acids. V was trimmed by 10 bases and J by 3 bases, leaving 10 bases between them. In nucleotides, the CDR3 is TGTGCCACCACCCACGGCTACGAGCAGTACTTC. It encodes CATTHGYEQYF.

This clonotype was seen at least ten times. The rearrangement uses TRBV20-1 and TRBJ2-3; D is ambiguous. Germline CDR1 DFQATT, CDR2 SNEGSKA (reference sequence). Deletions cut 1 base from V and 0 bases from J, with 11 bases between. There are 15 residues in the CDR3. The CDR3 sequence is CSARVGWVSTDTQYF. CDR3 in DNA: TGCAGTGCTAGAGTGGGCTGGGTTAGCACAGATACGCAGTATTTT.

V is TRBV27 and J is TRBJ2-7, with a possible D match to TRBD2 (6 bases). The CDR3 covers 16 residues. V was pared by 5 bases and J by 0 bases, with 17 bases between. Germline-derived CDR1 and CDR2 are MNHEY and SMNVEV (reference sequence). CDR3 sequence (DNA): TGTGCCAGCAGTCCTCGGGAGTTAATAAGCTCCTACGAGCAGTACTTC. The encoded protein is CASSPRELISSYEQYF.

J is TRBJ2-7 and V is TRBV21-1; the table gives TRBD2 as D, unverified against the DNA. TRBV21-1 is marked as a pseudogene. The length of the CDR3 is 14 residues. In nucleotides, the CDR3 is TGTGCCAGCAGCAGAGGCGGGGAGAACTACGAGCAGTACTTC. This sequence encodes CASSRGGENYEQYF.

There are many counts of this clonotype. The chain couples TRBV6-2 or TRBV6-3 to TRBJ1-2, with D perhaps matching TRBD1 (5 bases). CDR1 and CDR2 from the germline V gene are MNHEY and SVGEGT. Trimming removed 2 bases from V and 5 bases from J, with 12 bases in between. CDR3 length equals 14 residues. The CDR3 reads CASSYPRAGYGYTF. As DNA, the CDR3 is TGTGCCAGCAGTTACCCCAGGGCAGGATATGGCTACACCTTC.

This clonotype appeared many times. The chain has TRBV20-1 and TRBJ1-2; TRBD1 agrees at 9 bases. V was clipped by 5 bases and J by 2 bases; unmatched bases: 6. From germline, CDR1 is DFQATT and CDR2 SNEGSKA (reference sequence). This CDR3 has 14 residues. The CDR3 loop reads CSALNRGPNYGYTF. The CDR3 DNA sequence: TGCAGTGCTTTGAACAGGGGGCCCAACTATGGCTACACCTTC.

This clonotype has ten or more counts. The rearrangement uses TRBV7-2 and TRBJ2-1; D gene unclear. CDR1 and CDR2 (germline): SGHTA, FQGNSA. Trimming removed 1 base at V and 6 bases at J, with 1 base between. The CDR3 runs to 11 residues. This chain's CDR3 is CASSLVNEQFF. As DNA, the CDR3 is TGTGCCAGCAGCTTAGTCAATGAGCAGTTCTTC. The variable domain in full, with the rest retrieved from reference TRBV7-2 and TRBJ2-1, is GAGVSQSPSNKVTEKGKDVELRCDPISGHTALYWYRQSLGQGLEFLIYFQGNSAPDKSGLPSDRFSAERTGGSVSTLTIQRTQQEDSAVYLCASSLVNEQFFGPGTRLTVL.

Ten or more counts support this clonotype. This sequence joins TRBV12-3 or TRBV12-4 and TRBJ2-5, with 12 nucleotides matching TRBD2. V lost 6 bases to trimming and J lost 2 bases; unmatched junction nucleotides: 4. The CDR3 is 15 amino acids. The CDR3 is CASSLAGGMQETQYF. The CDR3 DNA reads TGTGCCAGCAGCCTAGCGGGGGGGATGCAAGAGACCCAGTACTTC.

Ten or more counts support this clonotype. The V gene is TRBV7-9, the J gene TRBJ2-1; tentative D call: TRBD2 (6 bases). With 2 bases removed from V and 5 bases from J, the gap between germline ends came to 16 bases. CDR3 size: 16 residues. CDR1 is SEHNR and CDR2 is FQNEAQ in the germline V gene (reference sequence). CDR3 loop: CASSLRGGTADNEQFF. For the CDR3, the DNA is TGTGCCAGCAGCTTACGCGGTGGGACTGCCGACAATGAGCAGTTCTTC.

The chain joins TRBV7-2 to TRBJ2-5, with D possibly TRBD1 on 6 matching bases. Between the trimmed V and J ends, which lost 5 bases and 9 bases, there was a span of 19 bases. The germline CDR1 and CDR2 sequences are SGHTA and FQGNSA. This CDR3 comprises 14 residues. CDR3 amino acids: CASSDQGSLEPQYF. The CDR3 region has the DNA TGTGCCAGCAGCGATCAGGGGTCGCTTGAGCCCCAGTACTTC.

This clonotype was found many times. The gene calls are TRBV20-1 and TRBJ2-2; D is unresolved. The CDR3 is made up of 13 amino acids. CDR1 and CDR2 from the germline V gene are DFQATT and SNEGSKA (reference sequence). Between the trimmed V and J ends, which lost 2 bases and 3 bases, there was a span of 7 bases. The CDR3 region has the DNA TGCAGTGCTAGAAGGCAGGACACCGGGGAGCTGTTTTTT. Residues: CSARRQDTGELFF.

In this sample, this clonotype turned up once. The gene calls are TRBV7-2 and TRBJ2-1; possible D gene TRBD1, 6 bases. The DNA end lines up better with TRBJ2-7; the J call may be wrong. The CDR3 is made up of 14 amino acids. Per germline, CDR1 SGHTA and CDR2 FQGNSA. The chain's CDR3 is CASKGGPGLNEQYF. The CDR3 bases are TGTGCCAGCAAAGGGGGACCCGGGCTTAATGAGCAGTACTTC.

The rearrangement uses TRBV18 and TRBJ1-2, with D perhaps TRBD1 (5 bases). V was shortened by 1 base and J by 6 bases, with 12 bases between the two germline ends. CDR1 and CDR2 from the germline V gene are KGHSH and LQKENI. This CDR3 is built from 14 residues. Here the CDR3 DNA reads TGTGCCAGCTCACCACGCCAGCAGGGTAATGGCTACACCTTC. The encoded protein is CASSPRQQGNGYTF.

This clonotype was detected many times. The chain joins TRBV7-9 to TRBJ1-5, with D maybe TRBD1 (6 bases). The CDR3 runs 19 residues. V lost 1 base and J lost 3, with 22 bases in between. Germline V gene sequence: CDR1 SEHNR, CDR2 FQNEAQ (reference sequence). As DNA, the CDR3 is TGTGCCAGCAGCTTAGATGGGGGCATGACATTGCCTTCCAATCAGCCCCAGCATTTT. This translates into CASSLDGGMTLPSNQPQHF.

Points on this clonotype: A read error is possible here, since a much larger clone lies one base away. J is TRBJ2-4 and V is TRBV7-9, with D maybe TRBD2 (5 bases). The germline V gene encodes CDR1 SEHNR and CDR2 FQNEAQ (reference sequence). The CDR3 consists of 14 residues. The CDR3 nucleotides read TGTGTCAGCAGCCCAGGACTTATCAAAAACATTCAGTACTTC. Translating gives CVSSPGLIKNIQYF.

As for this clonotype: One end of the junction is discordant with germline, which a read error may explain. This sequence joins TRBV5-1 and TRBJ1-4, with 8 bases lining up with TRBD1. Germline V gene lookup returns CDR1 SGHRS and CDR2 YFSETQ. The CDR3 is 16 amino acids. Written as DNA, the CDR3 is TGCGCCAGCAGCTCCGGGGACAGGCGGCCTAATGAAAAACGGTTTTTT. It specifies CASSSGDRRPNEKRFF.

To note about this clonotype: A read error may explain this, as a much larger clone is one base away. This chain links TRBV10-3 with TRBJ2-7, with a tentative D call TRBD2 (6 bases). This CDR3 has 12 amino acids. Between the trimmed V and J ends, which lost 2 bases and 7 bases, there was a span of 9 bases. CDR1 is ENHRY, CDR2 SYGVKD, per germline. As DNA, the CDR3 is TGTGCCATCAGTGAGCGGGAGAATGAGCAGTACTTC. Residues: CAISERENEQYF.

The V call is TRBV12-3 or TRBV12-4, the J call TRBJ2-3, with D possibly matching TRBD2 (6 bases). This CDR3 is built from 14 residues. Deletions cut 7 bases from V and 11 bases from J, with 22 bases between. CDR3 in DNA: TGTGCCAGCACCGGGGGAATCGGCACAGATGTGCAGTATTTT. Its translation: CASTGGIGTDVQYF.

The rearrangement links TRBV3-1 to TRBJ2-3; 7 bases fit TRBD2. The germline CDR1 and CDR2 sequences are LGHDT and YNNKEL (reference sequence). Germline trimming cut 3 bases from V and 4 bases from J; bases unmatched to any gene: 1. The CDR3 loop spans 13 amino acids. CDR3 sequence: CASSQLAADTQYF. The DNA for the CDR3 is TGTGCCAGCAGCCAGCTAGCGGCAGATACGCAGTATTTT.

This clonotype has just a few counts. The chain is built from TRBV2 and TRBJ1-6; TRBD1 matches 9 bases. The CDR3 loop spans 12 amino acids. V dropped 7 bases and J dropped 9; count of bases not matched to a gene: 1. Per germline, CDR1 SNHLY and CDR2 FYNNEI. The CDR3 spells CASNRGPSPLHF. DNA for the CDR3: TGTGCCAGCAACAGGGGGCCTTCACCCCTCCACTTT.

As for this clonotype: A single base separates this from a much larger clone, so it may be a read error. The V call is TRBV5-1, the J call TRBJ2-1, with D possibly called TRBD1 or TRBD2 (5 bases each). V gave up 4 bases and J gave up 10 bases, with 15 bases separating them. The length of the CDR3 is 13 residues. Germline V gene data show CDR1 as SGHRS and CDR2 as YFSETQ. The chain's CDR3 is CASSPREGNEQFF. In nucleotides, the CDR3 is TGCGCCAGCAGCCCCCGCGAGGGGAACGAGCAGTTCTTC.

This clonotype was recorded at least ten times. The chain joins TRBV11-1 to TRBJ2-3, with 10 bases matching TRBD1. CDR1 is SGHAT, CDR2 FQDESV, per germline (reference sequence). The CDR3 has 17 residues. Trimming at V came to 1 base and at J to 4 bases, leaving 8 bases not matched to a gene. The CDR3 region is CASSLGVGTGEPDTQYF. The DNA of the CDR3 is TGTGCCAGCAGCTTAGGCGTGGGGACAGGGGAGCCAGATACGCAGTATTTT.

The rearrangement uses TRBV6-5 and TRBJ2-2, with D unclear. V lost 8 bases and J 2 bases, leaving 15 bases between the germline ends. CDR1 MNHEY and CDR2 SVGAGI come from the germline V gene. The CDR3 length is 15 residues. CDR3 sequence reads: CASARTLLNTGELFF. For the CDR3, the DNA is TGTGCCAGCGCAAGGACCCTTCTCAACACCGGGGAGCTGTTTTTT.

This clonotype was observed at least ten times. This chain uses TRBV20-1 with TRBJ2-6, with D possibly being TRBD1 or TRBD2 (5 bases each). The V end was cut by 2 bases, the J end by 4 bases, with 9 bases between. Germline values: CDR1 DFQATT, CDR2 SNEGSKA (reference sequence). The CDR3 consists of 14 residues. The CDR3 sequence: CSARSGTGANVLTF. The DNA of the CDR3 is TGCAGTGCTAGAAGTGGGACCGGGGCCAACGTCCTGACTTTC.

This chain's CDR3 is CASRVQGGYGYTF. CDR3 in DNA: TGTGCCAGCAGGGTTCAGGGCGGCTATGGCTACACCTTC. The chain has TRBV2 and TRBJ1-2; a weak D match, TRBD1 (5 bases). The CDR3 has 13 residues. Germline V gene sequence: CDR1 SNHLY, CDR2 FYNNEI. V was pared by 6 bases and J by 4 bases, with 12 bases between.

This clonotype was observed at least ten times. The chain recombines TRBV7-2 with TRBJ2-1; a possible D gene is TRBD1 (6 bases). Germline CDR1 reads SGHTA; CDR2 reads FQGNSA. V lost 5 bases and J lost 7, with 15 bases in between. The CDR3 loop spans 14 amino acids. This CDR3 reads CASSPGNRVNEQFF. DNA for the CDR3: TGTGCCAGCAGCCCAGGAAACAGGGTGAATGAGCAGTTCTTC.

V and J are TRBV7-2 and TRBJ2-5; D is unclear. Germline CDR1 and CDR2: SGHTA and FQGNSA. With 6 bases removed from V and 11 bases from J, the gap between germline ends came to 19 bases. The CDR3 runs to 13 residues. The CDR3 sequence: CASSLTPLSEQYF. The DNA of the CDR3 is TGTGCCAGCAGTTTAACACCTCTCTCAGAGCAGTACTTC.

This clonotype has at least ten counts. The chain is built from TRBV7-2 and TRBJ2-5, with 9 bases that match TRBD2. The V segment lost 5 bases and the J segment 4 bases; nucleotides outside the gene matches: 8. Germline CDR1 is SGHTA and CDR2 is FQGNSA. The CDR3 spans 15 residues. The CDR3 bases are TGTGCCAGCAGCATGGGAAAACTAGCGGGAGAGACCCAGTACTTC. This codes for CASSMGKLAGETQYF.

This clonotype was seen only a few times. The chain has TRBV2 and TRBJ1-5; 11 bases line up with TRBD1. Germline CDR1 and CDR2: SNHLY and FYNNEI. Unmatched junction bases numbered 3, after V lost 4 bases and J lost 7 bases. The CDR3 totals 14 residues. The CDR3 is CASSGDRGVQPQHF. Written as DNA, the CDR3 is TGTGCCAGCAGTGGGGACAGGGGGGTCCAGCCCCAGCATTTT.